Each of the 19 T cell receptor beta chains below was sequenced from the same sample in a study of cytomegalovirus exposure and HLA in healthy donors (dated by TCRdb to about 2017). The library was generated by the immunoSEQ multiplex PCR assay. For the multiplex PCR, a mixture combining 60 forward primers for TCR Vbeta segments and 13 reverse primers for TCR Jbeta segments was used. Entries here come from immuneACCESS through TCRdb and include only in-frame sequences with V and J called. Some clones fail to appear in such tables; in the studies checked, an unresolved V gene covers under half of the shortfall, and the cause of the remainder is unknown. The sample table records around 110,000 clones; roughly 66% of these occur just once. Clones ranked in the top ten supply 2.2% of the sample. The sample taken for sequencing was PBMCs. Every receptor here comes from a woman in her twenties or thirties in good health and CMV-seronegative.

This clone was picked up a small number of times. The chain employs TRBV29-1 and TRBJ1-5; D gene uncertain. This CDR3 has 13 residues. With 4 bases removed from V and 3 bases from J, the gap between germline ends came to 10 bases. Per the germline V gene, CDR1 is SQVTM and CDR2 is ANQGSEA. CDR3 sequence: CSVVVQSNQPQHF. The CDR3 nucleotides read TGCAGCGTTGTTGTTCAGTCCAATCAGCCCCAGCATTTT.

Here the CDR3 DNA reads TGTGCCAGCAGTTTAGGCGGAAGGACAGGGGTCGTCGAGCAGTACTTC. It encodes CASSLGGRTGVVEQYF. The chain has TRBV5-4 and TRBJ2-7; TRBD1 aligns across 9 bases. After removal of 5 bases from V and 6 bases from J, the junction contained 15 bases not matched to a gene. This CDR3 has 16 amino acids. Looked up from germline, CDR1 is SGHNT and CDR2 is YYREEE (reference sequence). Supplemented by reference TRBV5-4 and TRBJ2-7, the full variable domain reads ETGVTQSPTHLIKTRGQQVTLRCSSQSGHNTVSWYQQALGQGPQFIFQYYREEENGRGNFPPRFSGLQFPNYSSELNVNALELDDSALYLCASSLGGRTGVVEQYFGPGTRLTVT.

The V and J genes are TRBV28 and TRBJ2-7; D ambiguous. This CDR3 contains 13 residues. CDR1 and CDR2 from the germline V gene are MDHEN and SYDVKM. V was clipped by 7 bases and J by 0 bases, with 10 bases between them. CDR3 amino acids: CASTIVNSYEQYF. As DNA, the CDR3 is TGTGCCAGCACAATAGTAAACTCCTACGAGCAGTACTTC.

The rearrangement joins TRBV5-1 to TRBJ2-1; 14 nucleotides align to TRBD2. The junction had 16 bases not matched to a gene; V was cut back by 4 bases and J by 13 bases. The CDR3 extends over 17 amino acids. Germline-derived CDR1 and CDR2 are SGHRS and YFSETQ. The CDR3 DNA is TGCGCCAGCAGCACACCACCCGGGACTAGCGGGAGAGGAAGTCAGTTCTTC. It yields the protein CASSTPPGTSGRGSQFF.

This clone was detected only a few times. The CDR3 loop is CASSQDVQPNTEAFF. The CDR3 nucleotides are TGCGCCAGCAGCCAAGACGTACAGCCGAACACTGAAGCTTTCTTT. The genes are TRBV4-3 and TRBJ1-1; D is unresolved. The V gene lost 0 bases and the J gene lost 1 base, with 9 bases spanning the gap. There are 15 residues in the CDR3. Per germline, CDR1 LGHNA and CDR2 YSLEER.

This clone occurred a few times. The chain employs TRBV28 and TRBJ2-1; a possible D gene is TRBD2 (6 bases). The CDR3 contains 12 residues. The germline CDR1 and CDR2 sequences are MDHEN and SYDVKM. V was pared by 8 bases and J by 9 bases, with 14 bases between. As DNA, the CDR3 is TGTGCCAGCTCTCAGACTAGTAGTGAGCAGTTCTTC. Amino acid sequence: CASSQTSSEQFF.

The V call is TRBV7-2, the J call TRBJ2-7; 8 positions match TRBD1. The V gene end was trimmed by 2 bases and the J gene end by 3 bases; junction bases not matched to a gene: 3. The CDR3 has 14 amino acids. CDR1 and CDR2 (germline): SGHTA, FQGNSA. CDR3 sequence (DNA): TGTGCCAGCAGCTTAACAGGGGGGAGCTACGAGCAGTACTTC. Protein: CASSLTGGSYEQYF. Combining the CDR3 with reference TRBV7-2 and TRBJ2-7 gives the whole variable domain GAGVSQSPSNKVTEKGKDVELRCDPISGHTALYWYRQSLGQGLEFLIYFQGNSAPDKSGLPSDRFSAERTGGSVSTLTIQRTQQEDSAVYLCASSLTGGSYEQYFGPGTRLTVT.

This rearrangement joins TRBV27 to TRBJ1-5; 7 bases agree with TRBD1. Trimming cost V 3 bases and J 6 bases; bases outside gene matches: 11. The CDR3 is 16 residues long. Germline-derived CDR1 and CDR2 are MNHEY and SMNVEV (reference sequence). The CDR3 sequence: CASSFEYRGLGQPQHF. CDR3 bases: TGTGCCAGCAGTTTCGAGTATAGGGGGCTCGGTCAGCCCCAGCATTTT.

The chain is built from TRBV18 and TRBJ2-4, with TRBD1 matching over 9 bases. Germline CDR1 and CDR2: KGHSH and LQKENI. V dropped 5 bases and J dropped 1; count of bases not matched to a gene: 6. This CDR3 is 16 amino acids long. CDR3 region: CASSYTGGDAKNIQYF. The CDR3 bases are TGTGCCAGCTCATACACAGGGGGCGATGCCAAAAACATTCAGTACTTC. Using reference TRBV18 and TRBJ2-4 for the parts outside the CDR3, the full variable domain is NAGVMQNPRHLVRRRGQEARLRCSPMKGHSHVYWYRQLPEEGLKFMVYLQKENIIDESGMPKERFSAEFPKEGPSILRIQQVVRGDSAAYFCASSYTGGDAKNIQYFGAGTRLSVL.

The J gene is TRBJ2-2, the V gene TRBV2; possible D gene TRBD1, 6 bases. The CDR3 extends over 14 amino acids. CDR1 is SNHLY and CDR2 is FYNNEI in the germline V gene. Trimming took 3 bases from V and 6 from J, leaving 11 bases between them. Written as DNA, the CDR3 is TGTGCCAGCAGTGAGAGGGGGATACCCGGGGAGCTGTTTTTT. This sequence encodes CASSERGIPGELFF.

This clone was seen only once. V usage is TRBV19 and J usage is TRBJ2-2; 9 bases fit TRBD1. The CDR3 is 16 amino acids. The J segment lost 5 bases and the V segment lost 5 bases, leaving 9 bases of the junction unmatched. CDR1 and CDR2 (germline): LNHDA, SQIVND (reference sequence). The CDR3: CASSPGTGHETGELFF. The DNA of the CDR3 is TGTGCCAGTAGTCCCGGGACAGGGCATGAAACCGGGGAGCTGTTTTTT. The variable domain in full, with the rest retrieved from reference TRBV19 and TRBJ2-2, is DGGITQSPKYLFRKEGQNVTLSCEQNLNHDAMYWYRQDPGQGLRLIYYSQIVNDFQKGDIAEGYSVSREKKESFPLTVTSAQKNPTAFYLCASSPGTGHETGELFFGEGSRLTVL.

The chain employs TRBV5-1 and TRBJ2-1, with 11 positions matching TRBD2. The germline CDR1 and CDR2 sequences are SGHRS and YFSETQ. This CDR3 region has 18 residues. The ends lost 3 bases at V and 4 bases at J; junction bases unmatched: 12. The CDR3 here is CASSSPRIAGGGYNEQFF. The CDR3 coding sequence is TGCGCCAGCAGCTCCCCACGTATAGCGGGAGGGGGGTACAATGAGCAGTTCTTC.

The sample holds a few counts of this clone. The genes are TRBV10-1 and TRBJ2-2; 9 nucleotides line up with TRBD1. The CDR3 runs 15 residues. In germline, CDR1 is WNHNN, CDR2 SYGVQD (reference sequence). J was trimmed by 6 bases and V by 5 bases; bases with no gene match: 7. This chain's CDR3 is CASSSPGQGAGELFF. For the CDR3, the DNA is TGCGCCAGCAGTTCGCCGGGACAGGGTGCCGGGGAGCTGTTTTTT.

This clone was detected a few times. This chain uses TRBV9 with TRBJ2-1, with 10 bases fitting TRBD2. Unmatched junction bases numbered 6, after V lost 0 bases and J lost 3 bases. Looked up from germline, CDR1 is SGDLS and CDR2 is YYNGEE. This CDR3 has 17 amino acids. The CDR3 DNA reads TGTGCCAGCAGCGTAGGGTCACTAGCGGGACTCTACAATGAGCAGTTCTTC. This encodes CASSVGSLAGLYNEQFF. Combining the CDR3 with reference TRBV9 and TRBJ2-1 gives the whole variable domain DSGVTQTPKHLITATGQRVTLRCSPRSGDLSVYWYQQSLDQGLQFLIQYYNGEERAKGNILERFSAQQFPDLHSELNLSSLELGDSALYFCASSVGSLAGLYNEQFFGPGTRLTVL.

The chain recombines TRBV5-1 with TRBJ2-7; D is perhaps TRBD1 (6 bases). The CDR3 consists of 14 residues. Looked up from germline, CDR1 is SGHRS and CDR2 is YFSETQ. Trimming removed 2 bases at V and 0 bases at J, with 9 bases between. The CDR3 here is CASSFNRVSYEQYF. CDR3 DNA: TGCGCCAGCAGCTTTAACAGGGTCTCCTACGAGCAGTACTTC.

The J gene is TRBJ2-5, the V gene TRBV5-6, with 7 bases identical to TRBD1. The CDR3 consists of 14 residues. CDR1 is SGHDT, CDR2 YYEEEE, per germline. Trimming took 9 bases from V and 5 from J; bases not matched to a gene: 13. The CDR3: CATKGRTGGETQYF. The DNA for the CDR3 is TGTGCCACTAAGGGAAGGACAGGTGGGGAGACCCAGTACTTC.

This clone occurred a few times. The CDR3 coding sequence is TGTGCCAGCAGCCGTACAGACAGGAACTCCTACGAGCAGTACTTC. Translating gives CASSRTDRNSYEQYF. The chain has TRBV7-9 and TRBJ2-7, with TRBD1 as a possible D gene (6 bases). CDR1 and CDR2 from the germline V gene are SEHNR and FQNEAQ (reference sequence). The length of the CDR3 is 15 residues. The V end lost 5 bases, the J end lost 0 bases, and 14 bases lay between the germline ends.

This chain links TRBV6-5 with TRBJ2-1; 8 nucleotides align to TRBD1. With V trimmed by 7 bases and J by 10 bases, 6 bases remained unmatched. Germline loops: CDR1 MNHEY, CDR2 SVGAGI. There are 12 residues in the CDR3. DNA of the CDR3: TGTGCCAGCACTCCTGGACAGGGCGAGCAGTTCTTC. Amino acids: CASTPGQGEQFF.

This CDR3 is CASSPQGPYNEQFF. CDR3 coding DNA: TGTGCCAGCTCACCACAGGGGCCCTACAATGAGCAGTTCTTC. The chain links TRBV18 to TRBJ2-1, with a weak D call TRBD1 (5 bases). Trimming pared 1 base from V and 2 bases from J, leaving 6 bases between. The CDR3 extends over 14 amino acids. CDR1 KGHSH and CDR2 LQKENI come from the germline V gene.